This TCR beta chain came from a study of neoadjuvant anti-PD-1 for oral cavity cancer. Turning to the study itself: Patients without progression got a fourth dose around day 43. Study results and caveats: Larger post-treatment preexisting tumor clones tracked with greater tumor shrinkage. TCR analyses covered only a few patients per response group. Higher pretreatment blood Treg/Th17 ratios correlated with higher pretreatment blood and lower post-treatment tumor TCRbeta clonality.

Libraries were prepared by immunoSEQ multiplex PCR; TCRdb keeps only in-frame clonotypes and omits some of them. The sample shows around 25,000 clones, 25% to 35% of them seen only once. As for time point: after neoadjuvant nivolumab, at surgical resection. Only a few counts were recorded for this clone. Its matching antigen is unknown. The CDR3 runs to 17 residues. CDR1 and CDR2 (germline): KGHSH, LQKENI. The V and J ends lost 1 base and 6 bases respectively, with 16 bases between them. This chain joins TRBV18 and TRBJ1-6, with D possibly being TRBD1 (6 bases). The sequence was obtained from a person between 40 and 85 years old with oral cavity squamous cell carcinoma. The sequenced sample was tumor tissue, obtained after nivolumab (anti-PD-1) treatment. CDR3 nucleotides: TGTGCCAGCTCACCACTCCCACCAGGGACACCTAATTCACCCCTCCACTTT. It is translated as CASSPLPPGTPNSPLHF.